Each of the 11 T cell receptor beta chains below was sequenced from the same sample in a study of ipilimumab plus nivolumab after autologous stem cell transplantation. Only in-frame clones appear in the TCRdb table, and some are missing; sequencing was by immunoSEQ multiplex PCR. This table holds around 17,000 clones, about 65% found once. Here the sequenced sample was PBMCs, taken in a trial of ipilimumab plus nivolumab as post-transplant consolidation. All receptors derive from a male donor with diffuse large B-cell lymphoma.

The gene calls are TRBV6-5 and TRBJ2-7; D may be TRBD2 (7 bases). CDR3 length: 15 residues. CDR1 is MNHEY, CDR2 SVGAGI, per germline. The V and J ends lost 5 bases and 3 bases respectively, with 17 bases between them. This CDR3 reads CASSTGGQGHYEQYF. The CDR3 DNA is TGTGCCAGCAGTACGGGGGGCCAGGGACACTACGAGCAGTACTTC.

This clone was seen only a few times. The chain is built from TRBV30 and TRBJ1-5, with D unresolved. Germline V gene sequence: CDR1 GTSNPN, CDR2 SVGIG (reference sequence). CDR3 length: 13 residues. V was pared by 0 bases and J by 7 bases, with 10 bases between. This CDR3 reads CAWSVQHLQPQHF. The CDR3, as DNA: TGTGCCTGGAGTGTACAGCACTTACAGCCCCAGCATTTT.

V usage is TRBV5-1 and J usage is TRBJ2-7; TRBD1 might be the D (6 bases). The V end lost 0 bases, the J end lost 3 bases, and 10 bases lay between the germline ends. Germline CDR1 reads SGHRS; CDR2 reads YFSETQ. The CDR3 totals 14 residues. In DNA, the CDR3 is TGCGCCAGCAGCTTGGGACAGGCAAGCTACGAGCAGTACTTC. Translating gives CASSLGQASYEQYF.

CDR3 sequence: CAISVDRGTYEQYF. The CDR3 bases are TGTGCCATCAGTGTCGACAGGGGTACCTACGAGCAGTACTTC. This chain uses TRBV10-3 with TRBJ2-7, with TRBD1 matching 8 bases. The CDR3 loop spans 14 amino acids. Germline V CDR1 and CDR2: ENHRY, SYGVKD. With 4 bases clipped from V and 2 bases from J, the junction kept 4 bases outside the gene matches.

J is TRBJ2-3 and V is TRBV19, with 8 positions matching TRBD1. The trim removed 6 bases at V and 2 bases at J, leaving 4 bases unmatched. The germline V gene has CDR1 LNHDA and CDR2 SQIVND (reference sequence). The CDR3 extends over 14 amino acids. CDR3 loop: CASSPDRATDTQYF. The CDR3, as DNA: TGTGCCAGTAGCCCGGACAGGGCCACAGATACGCAGTATTTT. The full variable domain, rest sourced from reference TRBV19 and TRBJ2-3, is DGGITQSPKYLFRKEGQNVTLSCEQNLNHDAMYWYRQDPGQGLRLIYYSQIVNDFQKGDIAEGYSVSREKKESFPLTVTSAQKNPTAFYLCASSPDRATDTQYFGPGTRLTVL.

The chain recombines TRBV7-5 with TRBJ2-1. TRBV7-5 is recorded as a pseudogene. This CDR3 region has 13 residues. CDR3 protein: CVRQTAGAVEQFF. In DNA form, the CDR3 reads TGTGTCAGGCAAACGGCCGGGGCCGTTGAGCAGTTCTTC.

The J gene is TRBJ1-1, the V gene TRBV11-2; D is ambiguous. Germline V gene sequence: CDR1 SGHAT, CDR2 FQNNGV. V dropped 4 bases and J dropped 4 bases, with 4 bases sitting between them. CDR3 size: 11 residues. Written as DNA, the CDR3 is TGTGCCAGCAGCTACGGCACTGAAGCTTTCTTT. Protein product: CASSYGTEAFF.

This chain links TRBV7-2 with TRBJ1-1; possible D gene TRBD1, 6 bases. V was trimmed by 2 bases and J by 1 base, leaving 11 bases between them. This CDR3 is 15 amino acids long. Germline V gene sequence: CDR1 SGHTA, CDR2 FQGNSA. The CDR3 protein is CASSLLGAGNTEAFF. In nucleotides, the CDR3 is TGTGCCAGCAGCTTACTGGGGGCGGGGAACACTGAAGCTTTCTTT.

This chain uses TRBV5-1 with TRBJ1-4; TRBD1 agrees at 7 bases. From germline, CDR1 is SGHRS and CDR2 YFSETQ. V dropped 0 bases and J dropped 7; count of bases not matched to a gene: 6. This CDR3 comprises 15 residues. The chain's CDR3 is CASSLAQGVSEKLFF. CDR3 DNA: TGCGCCAGCAGCTTGGCCCAGGGGGTCTCTGAAAAACTGTTTTTT.

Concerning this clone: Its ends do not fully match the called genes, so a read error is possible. The CDR3: CASSSSAQILHF. The CDR3 nucleotides are TGTGCCAGCAGCTCATCAGCTCAGATTCTTCATTTT. The chain has TRBV7-9 and TRBJ1-4, with D uncertain. The germline V gene encodes CDR1 SEHNR and CDR2 FQNEAQ (reference sequence). The CDR3 loop spans 12 amino acids.

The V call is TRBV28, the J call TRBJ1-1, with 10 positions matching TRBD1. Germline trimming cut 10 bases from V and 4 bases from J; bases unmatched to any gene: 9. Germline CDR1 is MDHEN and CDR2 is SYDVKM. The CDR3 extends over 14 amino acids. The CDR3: CATLRTGGATEAFF. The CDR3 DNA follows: TGTGCCACCCTAAGGACAGGGGGGGCCACTGAAGCTTTCTTT. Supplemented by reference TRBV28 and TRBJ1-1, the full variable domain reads DVKVTQSSRYLVKRTGEKVFLECVQDMDHENMFWYRQDPGLGLRLIYFSYDVKMKEKGDIPEGYSVSREKKERFSLILESASTNQTSMYLCATLRTGGATEAFFGQGTRLTVV.